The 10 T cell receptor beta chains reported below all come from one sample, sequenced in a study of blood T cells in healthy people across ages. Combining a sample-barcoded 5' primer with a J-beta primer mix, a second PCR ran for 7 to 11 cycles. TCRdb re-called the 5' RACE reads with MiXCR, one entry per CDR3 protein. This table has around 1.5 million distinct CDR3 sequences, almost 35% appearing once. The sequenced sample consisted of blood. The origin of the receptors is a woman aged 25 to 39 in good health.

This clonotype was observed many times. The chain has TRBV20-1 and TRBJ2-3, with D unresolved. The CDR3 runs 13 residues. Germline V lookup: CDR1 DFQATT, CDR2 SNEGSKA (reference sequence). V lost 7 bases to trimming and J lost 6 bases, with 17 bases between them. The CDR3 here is CSGVVGASDTQYF. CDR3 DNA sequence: TGCAGTGGGGTGGTCGGCGCAAGCGATACGCAGTATTTT.

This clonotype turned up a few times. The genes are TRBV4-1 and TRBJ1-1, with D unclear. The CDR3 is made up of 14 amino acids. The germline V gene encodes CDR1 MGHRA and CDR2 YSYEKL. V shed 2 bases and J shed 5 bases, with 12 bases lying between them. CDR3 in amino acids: CASSQISERTEAFF. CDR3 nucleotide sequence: TGCGCCAGCAGCCAAATAAGTGAGCGGACTGAAGCTTTCTTT.

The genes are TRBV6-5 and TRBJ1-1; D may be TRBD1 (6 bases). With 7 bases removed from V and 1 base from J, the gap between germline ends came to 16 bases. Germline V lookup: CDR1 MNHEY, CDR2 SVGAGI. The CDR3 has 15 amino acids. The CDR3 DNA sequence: TGTGCCAGCAATGACCACGCGACAGGGAACACTGAAGCTTTCTTT. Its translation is CASNDHATGNTEAFF.

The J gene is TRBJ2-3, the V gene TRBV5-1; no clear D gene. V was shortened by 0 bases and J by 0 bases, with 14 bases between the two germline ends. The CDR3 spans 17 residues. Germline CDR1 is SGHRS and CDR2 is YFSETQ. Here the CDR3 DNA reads TGCGCCAGCAGCTTGGGGTCCGTCGCTTCTAGCACAGATACGCAGTATTTT. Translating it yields CASSLGSVASSTDTQYF.

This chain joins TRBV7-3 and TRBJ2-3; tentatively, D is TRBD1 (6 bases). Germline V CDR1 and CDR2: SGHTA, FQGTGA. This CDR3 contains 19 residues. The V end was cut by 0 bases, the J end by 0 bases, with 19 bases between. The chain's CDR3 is CASSLTGRDIRSSTDTQYF. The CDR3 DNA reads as TGTGCCAGCAGCTTAACCGGCAGGGACATACGATCTAGCACAGATACGCAGTATTTT.

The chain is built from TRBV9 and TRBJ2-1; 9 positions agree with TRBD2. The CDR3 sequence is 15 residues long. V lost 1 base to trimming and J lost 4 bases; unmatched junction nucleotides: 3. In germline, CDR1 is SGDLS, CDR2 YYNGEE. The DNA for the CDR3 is TGTGCCAGCAGCGTAATGGCGGGAGGGTACAATGAGCAGTTCTTC. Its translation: CASSVMAGGYNEQFF. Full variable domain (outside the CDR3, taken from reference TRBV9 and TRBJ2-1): DSGVTQTPKHLITATGQRVTLRCSPRSGDLSVYWYQQSLDQGLQFLIQYYNGEERAKGNILERFSAQQFPDLHSELNLSSLELGDSALYFCASSVMAGGYNEQFFGPGTRLTVL.

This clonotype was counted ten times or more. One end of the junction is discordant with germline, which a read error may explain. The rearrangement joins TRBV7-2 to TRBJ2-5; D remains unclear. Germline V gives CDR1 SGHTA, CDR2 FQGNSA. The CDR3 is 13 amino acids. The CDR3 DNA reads TGCGCCAGCAGTTCGTTAGGTCGGGAGACCCAGTACTTC. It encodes CASSSLGRETQYF.

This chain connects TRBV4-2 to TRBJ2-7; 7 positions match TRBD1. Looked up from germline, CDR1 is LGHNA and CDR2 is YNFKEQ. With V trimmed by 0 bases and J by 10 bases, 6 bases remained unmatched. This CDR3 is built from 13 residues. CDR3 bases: TGTGCCAGCAGCCAAGATAAAGGACAGGCCCAGTACTTC. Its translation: CASSQDKGQAQYF.

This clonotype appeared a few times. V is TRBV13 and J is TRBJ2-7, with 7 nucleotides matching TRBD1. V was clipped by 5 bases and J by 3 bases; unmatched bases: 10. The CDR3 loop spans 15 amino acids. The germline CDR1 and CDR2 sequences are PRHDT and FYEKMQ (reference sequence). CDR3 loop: CASSMTGRYDYEQYF. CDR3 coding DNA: TGTGCCAGCAGCATGACAGGGCGGTACGACTACGAGCAGTACTTC.

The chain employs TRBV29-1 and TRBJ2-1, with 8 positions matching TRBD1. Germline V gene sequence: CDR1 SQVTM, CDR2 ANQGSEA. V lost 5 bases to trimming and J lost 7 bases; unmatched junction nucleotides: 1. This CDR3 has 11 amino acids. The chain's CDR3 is CSVRQGNEQFF. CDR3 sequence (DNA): TGCAGCGTTCGACAGGGGAATGAGCAGTTCTTC.